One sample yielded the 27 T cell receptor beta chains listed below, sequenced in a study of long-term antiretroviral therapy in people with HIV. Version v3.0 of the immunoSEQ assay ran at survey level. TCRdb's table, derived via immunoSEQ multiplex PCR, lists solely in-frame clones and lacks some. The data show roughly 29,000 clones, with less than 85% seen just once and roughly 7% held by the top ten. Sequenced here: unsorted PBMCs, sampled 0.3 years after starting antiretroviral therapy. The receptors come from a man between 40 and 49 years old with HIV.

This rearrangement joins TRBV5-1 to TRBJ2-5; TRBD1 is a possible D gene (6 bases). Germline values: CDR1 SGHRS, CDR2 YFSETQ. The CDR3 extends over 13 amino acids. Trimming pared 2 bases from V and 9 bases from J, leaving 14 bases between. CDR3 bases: TGCGCCAGCAGCTTCCCCGGGACACCCGCCCAGTACTTC. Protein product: CASSFPGTPAQYF.

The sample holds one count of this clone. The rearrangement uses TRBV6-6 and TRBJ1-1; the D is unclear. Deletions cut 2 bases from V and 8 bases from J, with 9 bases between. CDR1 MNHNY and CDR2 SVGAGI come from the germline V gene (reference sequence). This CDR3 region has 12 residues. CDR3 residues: CASSYASVEAFF. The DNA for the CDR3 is TGTGCCAGCAGTTACGCCTCGGTGGAAGCTTTCTTT.

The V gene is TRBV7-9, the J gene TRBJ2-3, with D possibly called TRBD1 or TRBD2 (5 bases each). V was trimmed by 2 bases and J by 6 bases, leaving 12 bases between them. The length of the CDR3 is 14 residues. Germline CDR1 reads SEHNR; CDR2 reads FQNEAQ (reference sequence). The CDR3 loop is CASSLSGTGDTQYF. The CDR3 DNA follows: TGTGCCAGCAGCTTATCAGGGACGGGCGATACGCAGTATTTT.

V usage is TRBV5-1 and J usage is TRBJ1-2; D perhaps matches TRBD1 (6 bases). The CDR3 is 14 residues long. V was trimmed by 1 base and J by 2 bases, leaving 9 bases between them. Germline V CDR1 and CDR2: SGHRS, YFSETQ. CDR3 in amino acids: CASSLKGENYGYTF. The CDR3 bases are TGCGCCAGCAGCTTGAAGGGGGAGAACTATGGCTACACCTTC.

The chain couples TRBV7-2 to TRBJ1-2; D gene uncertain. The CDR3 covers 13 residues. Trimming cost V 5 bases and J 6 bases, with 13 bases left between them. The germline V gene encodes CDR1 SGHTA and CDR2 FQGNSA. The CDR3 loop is CASSHLSSDGYTF. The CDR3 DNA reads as TGTGCCAGCAGCCATTTATCCAGTGATGGCTACACCTTC.

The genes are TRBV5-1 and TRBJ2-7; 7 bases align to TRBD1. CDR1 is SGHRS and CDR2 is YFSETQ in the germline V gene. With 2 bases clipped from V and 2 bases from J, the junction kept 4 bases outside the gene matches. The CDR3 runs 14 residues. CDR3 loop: CASSFNRGAYEQYF. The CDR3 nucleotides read TGCGCCAGCAGCTTTAACAGGGGAGCCTACGAGCAGTACTTC.

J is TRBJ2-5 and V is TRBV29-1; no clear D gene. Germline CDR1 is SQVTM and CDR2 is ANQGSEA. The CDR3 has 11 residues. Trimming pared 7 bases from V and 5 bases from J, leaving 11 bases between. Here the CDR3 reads CSGRESETQYF. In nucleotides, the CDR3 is TGCAGCGGTAGGGAATCGGAGACCCAGTACTTC.

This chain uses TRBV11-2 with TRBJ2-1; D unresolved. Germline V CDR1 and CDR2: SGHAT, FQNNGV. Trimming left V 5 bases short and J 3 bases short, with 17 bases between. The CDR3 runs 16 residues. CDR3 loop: CASSPRSALNYNEQFF. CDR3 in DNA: TGTGCCAGCAGCCCTCGTTCGGCGCTAAACTACAATGAGCAGTTCTTC.

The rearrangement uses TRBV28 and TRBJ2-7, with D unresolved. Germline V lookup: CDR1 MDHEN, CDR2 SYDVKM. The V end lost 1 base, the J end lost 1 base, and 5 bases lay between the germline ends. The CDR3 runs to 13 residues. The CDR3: CASSLYASYEQYF. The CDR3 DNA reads TGTGCCAGCAGTTTATACGCTTCCTACGAGCAGTACTTC.

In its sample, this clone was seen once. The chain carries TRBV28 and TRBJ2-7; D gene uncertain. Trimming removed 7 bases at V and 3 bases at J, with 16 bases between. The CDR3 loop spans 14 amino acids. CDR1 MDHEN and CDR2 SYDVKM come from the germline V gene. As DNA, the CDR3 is TGTGCCAGCATCCCCTTCGGACCGAACTACGAGCAGTACTTC. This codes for CASIPFGPNYEQYF.

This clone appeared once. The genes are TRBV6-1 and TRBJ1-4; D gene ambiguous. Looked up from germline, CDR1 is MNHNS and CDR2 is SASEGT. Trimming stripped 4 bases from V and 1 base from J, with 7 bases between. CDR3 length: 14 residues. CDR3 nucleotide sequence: TGTGCCAGCAGTGGGAGGAAAACTAATGAAAAACTGTTTTTT. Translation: CASSGRKTNEKLFF.

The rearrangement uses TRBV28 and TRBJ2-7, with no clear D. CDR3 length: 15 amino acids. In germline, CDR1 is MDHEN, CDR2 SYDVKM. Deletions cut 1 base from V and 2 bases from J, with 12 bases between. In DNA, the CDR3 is TGTGCCAGCAGTTTATCAGTCTCGCCTGCCTACGAGCAGTACTTC. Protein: CASSLSVSPAYEQYF.

Here the CDR3 reads CASSRGRFGPNEKLFF. The CDR3 coding sequence is TGCGCCAGCAGCCGCGGACGGTTCGGTCCAAATGAAAAACTGTTTTTT. The V call is TRBV4-3, the J call TRBJ1-4; D unclear. The CDR3 is 16 residues long. Trimming took off 4 bases at V and 5 bases at J, with 17 bases between the two ends. Germline CDR1 and CDR2: LGHNA and YSLEER.

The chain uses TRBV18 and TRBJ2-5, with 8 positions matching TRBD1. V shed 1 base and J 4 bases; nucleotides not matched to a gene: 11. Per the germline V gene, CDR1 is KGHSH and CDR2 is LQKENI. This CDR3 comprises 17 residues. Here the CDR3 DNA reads TGTGCCAGCTCACCACGTCATCATTGGGACAGGATAGAGACCCAGTACTTC. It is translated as CASSPRHHWDRIETQYF.

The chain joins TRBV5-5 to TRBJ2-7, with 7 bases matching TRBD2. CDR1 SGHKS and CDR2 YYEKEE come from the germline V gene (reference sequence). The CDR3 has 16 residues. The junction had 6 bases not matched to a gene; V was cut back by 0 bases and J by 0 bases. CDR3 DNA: TGTGCCAGCAGCTTGGATCCAGCGGGGATCTCCTACGAGCAGTACTTC. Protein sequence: CASSLDPAGISYEQYF.

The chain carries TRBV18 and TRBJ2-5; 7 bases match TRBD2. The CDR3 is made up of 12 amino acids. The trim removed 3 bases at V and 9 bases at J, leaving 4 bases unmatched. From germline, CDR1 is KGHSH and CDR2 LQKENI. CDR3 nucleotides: TGTGCCAGCTCACCGGGAGGGGAGTCCCAGTACTTC. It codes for CASSPGGESQYF. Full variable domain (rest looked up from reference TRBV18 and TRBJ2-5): NAGVMQNPRHLVRRRGQEARLRCSPMKGHSHVYWYRQLPEEGLKFMVYLQKENIIDESGMPKERFSAEFPKEGPSILRIQQVVRGDSAAYFCASSPGGESQYFGPGTRLLVL.

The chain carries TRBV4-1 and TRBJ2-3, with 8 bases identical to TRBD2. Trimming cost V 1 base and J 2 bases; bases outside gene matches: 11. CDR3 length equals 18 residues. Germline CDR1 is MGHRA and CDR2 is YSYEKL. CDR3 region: CASSQVPLGSGNTDTQYF. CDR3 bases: TGCGCCAGCAGCCAAGTTCCCTTGGGTAGCGGGAACACAGATACGCAGTATTTT.

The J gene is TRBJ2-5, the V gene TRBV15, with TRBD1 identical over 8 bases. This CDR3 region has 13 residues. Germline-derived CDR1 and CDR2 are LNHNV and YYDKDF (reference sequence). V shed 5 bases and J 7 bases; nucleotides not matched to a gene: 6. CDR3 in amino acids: CATSVDRAWTQYF. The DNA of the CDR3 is TGTGCCACCAGCGTGGACAGGGCGTGGACCCAGTACTTC.

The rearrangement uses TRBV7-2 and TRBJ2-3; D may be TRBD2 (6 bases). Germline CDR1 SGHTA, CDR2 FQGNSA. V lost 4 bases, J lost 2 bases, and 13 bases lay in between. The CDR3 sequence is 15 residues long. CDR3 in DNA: TGTGCCAGCAGCTCCGGGACTCTAAACACAGATACGCAGTATTTT. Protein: CASSSGTLNTDTQYF.

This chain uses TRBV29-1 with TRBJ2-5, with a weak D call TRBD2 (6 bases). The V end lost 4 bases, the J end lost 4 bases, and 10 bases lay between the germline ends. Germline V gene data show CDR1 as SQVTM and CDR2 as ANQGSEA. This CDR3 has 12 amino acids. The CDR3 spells CSVGPRGETQYF. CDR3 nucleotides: TGCAGCGTTGGCCCGCGGGGAGAGACCCAGTACTTC.

In nucleotides, the CDR3 is TGTGCCAGCCTTAGGGACAGGACGATCACTGAAGCTTTCTTT. Translation: CASLRDRTITEAFF. The gene calls are TRBV28 and TRBJ1-1; 8 positions agree with TRBD1. The germline CDR1 and CDR2 sequences are MDHEN and SYDVKM. The CDR3 runs to 14 residues. V lost 8 bases to trimming and J lost 4 bases; unmatched junction nucleotides: 9.

For the CDR3, the DNA is TGCGCCAGCAGCCAAGAGGTTCGCAGCCAGGGCGCCGGGGAGCTGTTTTTT. Its translation: CASSQEVRSQGAGELFF. This chain uses TRBV4-3 with TRBJ2-2, with D tentatively TRBD1 (5 bases). The germline CDR1 and CDR2 sequences are LGHNA and YSLEER. CDR3 length: 17 residues. Trimming pared 0 bases from V and 6 bases from J, leaving 17 bases between.

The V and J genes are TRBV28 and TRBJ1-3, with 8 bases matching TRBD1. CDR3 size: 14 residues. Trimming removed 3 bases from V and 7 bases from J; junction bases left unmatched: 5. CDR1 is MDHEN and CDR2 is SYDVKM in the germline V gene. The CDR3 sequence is CASSFGQGRNTIYF. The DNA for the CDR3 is TGTGCCAGCAGTTTTGGACAGGGAAGGAACACCATATATTTT.

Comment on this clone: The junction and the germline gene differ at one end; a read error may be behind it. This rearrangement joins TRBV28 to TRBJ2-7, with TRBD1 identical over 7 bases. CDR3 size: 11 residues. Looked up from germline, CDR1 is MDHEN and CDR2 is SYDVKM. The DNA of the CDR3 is TGTGCCAGCAGTAACCGGGACAGACACATCTTC. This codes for CASSNRDRHIF.

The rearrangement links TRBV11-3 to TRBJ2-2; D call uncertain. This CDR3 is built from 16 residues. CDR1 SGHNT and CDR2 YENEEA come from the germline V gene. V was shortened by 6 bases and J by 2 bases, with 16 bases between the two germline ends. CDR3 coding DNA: TGTGCCAGCAGTTCCCCGGAAGGGCGTAACACCGGGGAGCTGTTTTTT. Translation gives CASSSPEGRNTGELFF.

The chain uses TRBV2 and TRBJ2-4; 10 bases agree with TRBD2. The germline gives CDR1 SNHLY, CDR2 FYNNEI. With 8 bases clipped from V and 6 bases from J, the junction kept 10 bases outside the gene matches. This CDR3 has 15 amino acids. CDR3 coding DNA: TGTGCCAGCCGGGGTCAGCGGGAGGGGGGAAACATTCAGTACTTC. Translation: CASRGQREGGNIQYF.

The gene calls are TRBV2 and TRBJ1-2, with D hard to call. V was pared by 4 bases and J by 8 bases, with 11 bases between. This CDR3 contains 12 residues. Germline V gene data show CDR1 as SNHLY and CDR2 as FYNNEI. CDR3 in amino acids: CASSGWRGGYTF. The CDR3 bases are TGTGCCAGCAGTGGGTGGAGAGGAGGCTACACCTTC.